These 5 T cell receptor beta chains share one sample of origin, sequenced in a study of blood T cell repertoires in COVID-19. This table comes from immunoSEQ multiplex PCR, and its TCRdb copy is limited to in-frame clones, with some not included. This sample has about 180,000 clones, with over 80% found just once. Input material: peripheral blood. All receptors come from a woman aged 40 to 49 with COVID-19, enrolled during active disease.

V and J are TRBV18 and TRBJ1-3; 8 bases line up with TRBD1. J gave up 2 bases and V 1 base, and 4 bases lay outside the gene matches. This CDR3 region has 16 residues. Germline V gene lookup returns CDR1 KGHSH and CDR2 LQKENI. The CDR3 region is CASSPLDRVTGNTIYF. CDR3 DNA sequence: TGTGCCAGCTCACCACTGGACAGGGTGACTGGAAACACCATATATTTT.

The rearrangement uses TRBV9 and TRBJ2-3; possible D gene TRBD2, 6 bases. Germline CDR1 SGDLS, CDR2 YYNGEE. The CDR3 sequence is 15 residues long. The V end lost 0 bases, the J end lost 4 bases, and 12 bases lay between the germline ends. The CDR3 DNA is TGTGCCAGCAGCGTAGACCCGCGGGGACCAGATACGCAGTATTTT. This encodes CASSVDPRGPDTQYF.

This clone was found many times. This sequence joins TRBV6-2 or TRBV6-3 and TRBJ2-2; 7 bases align to TRBD2. V shed 2 bases and J 7 bases; nucleotides not matched to a gene: 7. CDR1 and CDR2 (germline): MNHEY, SVGEGT. CDR3 length: 15 residues. CDR3 protein: CASSYRGGEGGELFF. CDR3 in DNA: TGTGCCAGCAGTTACCGTGGGGGGGAAGGCGGGGAGCTGTTTTTT.

This clone has just a few counts. Compared with germline, one end of the junction differs, possibly owing to a read error. The V gene is TRBV7-6, the J gene TRBJ2-2; D might be TRBD1 (6 bases). This CDR3 contains 15 residues. The germline CDR1 and CDR2 sequences are SGHVS and FNYEAQ. The CDR3 here is CASSLTQGNAGELFF. The DNA of the CDR3 is TGTGCCAGCAGCTTGACTCAGGGGAACGCCGGGGAGCTGTTTTTT. Variable domain in full (rest from reference TRBV7-6 and TRBJ2-2): GAGVSQSPRYKVTKRGQDVALRCDPISGHVSLYWYRQALGQGPEFLTYFNYEAQQDKSGLPNDRFSAERPEGSISTLTIQRTEQRDSAMYRCASSLTQGNAGELFFGEGSRLTVL.

This rearrangement joins TRBV7-6 to TRBJ1-6; tentatively, D is TRBD1 (5 bases). The CDR3 is made up of 15 amino acids. The germline V gene encodes CDR1 SGHVS and CDR2 FNYEAQ. V gave up 1 base and J gave up 10 bases, with 14 bases separating them. CDR3: CASSLGQGGQSPLHF. The CDR3 DNA follows: TGTGCCAGCAGCTTAGGGCAGGGAGGTCAATCACCCCTCCACTTT. Full variable domain (outside the CDR3, taken from reference TRBV7-6 and TRBJ1-6): GAGVSQSPRYKVTKRGQDVALRCDPISGHVSLYWYRQALGQGPEFLTYFNYEAQQDKSGLPNDRFSAERPEGSISTLTIQRTEQRDSAMYRCASSLGQGGQSPLHFGNGTRLTVT.